The 10 T cell receptor beta chains below come from one sample, sequenced in a study of lymphopenia after photon versus proton radiotherapy. Only in-frame clones appear in the TCRdb table, and some are missing; sequencing was by immunoSEQ multiplex PCR. The sample holds tens of thousands of clones, approximately 91% seen once. The sequencing used peripheral blood, collected from a patient treated with photon-based radiotherapy. Receptor source: a woman between 70 and 85 years old with pancreatic cancer.

There are a few counts of this clone. V gene TRBV10-1 combines with J gene TRBJ1-5, with 9 bases matching TRBD1. The CDR3 totals 13 residues. CDR1 and CDR2 (germline): WNHNN, SYGVQD (reference sequence). V lost 11 bases, J lost 5 bases, and 7 bases stayed unmatched. The CDR3 region is CAGSDRGYQPQHF. The DNA of the CDR3 is TGCGCCGGCTCGGACAGGGGATATCAGCCCCAGCATTTT.

The V and J genes are TRBV29-1 and TRBJ1-1; D is possibly TRBD1 (5 bases). Germline V gives CDR1 SQVTM, CDR2 ANQGSEA. V shed 4 bases and J shed 4 bases, with 10 bases lying between them. The CDR3 length is 12 residues. The CDR3 coding sequence is TGCAGCGTTGCCGGGGGTGGCACTGAAGCTTTCTTT. Its protein is CSVAGGGTEAFF.

The chain carries TRBV4-3 and TRBJ1-1; D call uncertain. Trimming stripped 4 bases from V and 1 base from J, with 7 bases between. Germline V gene sequence: CDR1 LGHNA, CDR2 YSLEER. The CDR3 totals 13 residues. Written as DNA, the CDR3 is TGCGCCAGCAGCCGGACGGCGAACACTGAAGCTTTCTTT. Translated, it gives CASSRTANTEAFF.

This clone turned up a few times. The chain combines TRBV4-2 with TRBJ2-7; D is perhaps TRBD1 or TRBD2 (5 bases each). This CDR3 region has 14 residues. CDR1 LGHNA and CDR2 YNFKEQ come from the germline V gene. The ends were cut back, 4 bases at V and 1 base at J, with 11 bases in the middle. The CDR3: CASSPWDLSYEQYF. CDR3 DNA sequence: TGTGCCAGCAGCCCCTGGGACCTTTCCTACGAGCAGTACTTC.

The chain joins TRBV6-6 to TRBJ2-7; D ambiguous. The CDR3 covers 14 residues. Looked up from germline, CDR1 is MNHNY and CDR2 is SVGAGI (reference sequence). Between the trimmed V and J ends, which lost 5 bases and 2 bases, there was a span of 13 bases. This chain's CDR3 is CASSTSPETYEQYF. The CDR3 DNA is TGTGCCAGCAGTACCTCCCCGGAAACCTACGAGCAGTACTTC.

The sample holds one count of this clone. The chain recombines TRBV5-1 with TRBJ2-3; TRBD1 is a possible D gene (6 bases). The germline CDR1 and CDR2 sequences are SGHRS and YFSETQ. The CDR3 length is 15 residues. Deletions cut 1 base from V and 3 bases from J, with 12 bases between. The CDR3 spells CASSLLQGQTDTQYF. For the CDR3, the DNA is TGCGCCAGCAGCTTGTTGCAGGGGCAGACAGATACGCAGTATTTT.

The chain links TRBV18 to TRBJ2-1; no clear D gene. With 1 base removed from V and 0 bases from J, the gap between germline ends came to 10 bases. This CDR3 region has 16 residues. CDR1 is KGHSH, CDR2 LQKENI, per germline. Here the CDR3 reads CASSPLPDRSYNEQFF. CDR3 bases: TGTGCCAGCTCACCACTGCCTGACCGCTCCTACAATGAGCAGTTCTTC.

The rearrangement links TRBV7-8 to TRBJ2-2; the D gene is possibly TRBD1 (5 bases). Germline values: CDR1 SGHVS, CDR2 FQNEAQ. The V end lost 5 bases, the J end lost 0 bases, and 13 bases lay between the germline ends. This CDR3 contains 16 residues. This CDR3 reads CASSRRQRTNTGELFF. The CDR3 coding sequence is TGTGCCAGCAGCCGGAGACAGAGAACGAACACCGGGGAGCTGTTTTTT.

The chain carries TRBV9 and TRBJ1-6, with TRBD1 matching over 9 bases. With V trimmed by 1 base and J by 8 bases, 7 bases remained unmatched. The CDR3 covers 16 residues. CDR1 is SGDLS, CDR2 YYNGEE, per germline. CDR3 sequence: CASSVSFGQGYSPLHF. Written as DNA, the CDR3 is TGTGCCAGCAGCGTAAGTTTCGGACAGGGGTATTCACCCCTCCACTTT.

This clone is a singleton in its sample. V gene TRBV4-1 combines with J gene TRBJ2-4; 8 bases fit TRBD1. With V trimmed by 2 bases and J by 11 bases, 11 bases remained unmatched. Per germline, CDR1 MGHRA and CDR2 YSYEKL. This CDR3 spans 15 amino acids. CDR3 sequence reads: CASSQSTGAQVVQYF. Written as DNA, the CDR3 is TGCGCCAGCAGCCAATCGACAGGGGCCCAAGTTGTTCAGTACTTC.